The 5 T cell receptor beta chains reported below all come from one sample, sequenced in a study of OX40 agonist ivuxolimab in advanced cancers. Clones were read by immunoSEQ multiplex PCR, and TCRdb kept only the in-frame ones, dropping some. The repertoire holds over 75,000 clones, with 90% as singletons. The input for sequencing was CD4+ or CD8+ T cells sorted from blood, taken in a trial of the OX40 agonist ivuxolimab. Receptors originate from an adult with an advanced solid tumor such as melanoma, head and neck, liver or kidney cancer.

This chain uses TRBV2 with TRBJ2-5, with 8 nucleotides matching TRBD2. CDR1 is SNHLY and CDR2 is FYNNEI in the germline V gene. The CDR3 is 13 amino acids. The V and J ends lost 4 bases and 4 bases, in that order; junction bases with no gene match: 2. CDR3 region: CASSASGPETQYF. The CDR3, as DNA: TGTGCCAGCAGTGCTAGCGGGCCAGAGACCCAGTACTTC.

The chain is built from TRBV7-2 and TRBJ2-1, with 9 bases aligning to TRBD2. Looked up from germline, CDR1 is SGHTA and CDR2 is FQGNSA. Losses at the gene ends were 4 bases for V and 5 bases for J; bases not matched to a gene: 6. The CDR3 sequence is 15 residues long. The CDR3 reads CASSSSGTVDNEQFF. CDR3 nucleotides: TGTGCCAGCAGCTCTAGCGGGACCGTCGACAATGAGCAGTTCTTC.

This clone turned up a few times. The rearrangement joins TRBV19 to TRBJ1-2; possible D gene TRBD1, 5 bases. V shed 9 bases and J shed 4 bases, with 18 bases lying between them. This CDR3 is built from 14 residues. Germline CDR1 and CDR2: LNHDA and SQIVND (reference sequence). CDR3 residues: CASSDGDRGYGYTF. In DNA, the CDR3 is TGTGCCAGCAGCGACGGGGACCGTGGCTATGGCTACACCTTC.

The chain has TRBV20-1 and TRBJ1-1; D is ambiguous. The CDR3 totals 11 residues. V dropped 4 bases and J dropped 0 bases, with 3 bases sitting between them. The germline V gene has CDR1 DFQATT and CDR2 SNEGSKA (reference sequence). DNA for the CDR3: TGCAGTGCTAAATTGAACACTGAAGCTTTCTTT. It is translated as CSAKLNTEAFF.

At least ten counts were recorded for this clone. J is TRBJ2-4 and V is TRBV30; 7 bases fit TRBD2. Germline loops: CDR1 GTSNPN, CDR2 SVGIG (reference sequence). The V segment lost 7 bases and the J segment 1 base; nucleotides outside the gene matches: 7. The CDR3 has 14 amino acids. CDR3 sequence reads: CASSSGPAKNIQYF. The CDR3 DNA sequence: TGTGCCTCGTCTAGCGGCCCTGCCAAAAACATTCAGTACTTC.